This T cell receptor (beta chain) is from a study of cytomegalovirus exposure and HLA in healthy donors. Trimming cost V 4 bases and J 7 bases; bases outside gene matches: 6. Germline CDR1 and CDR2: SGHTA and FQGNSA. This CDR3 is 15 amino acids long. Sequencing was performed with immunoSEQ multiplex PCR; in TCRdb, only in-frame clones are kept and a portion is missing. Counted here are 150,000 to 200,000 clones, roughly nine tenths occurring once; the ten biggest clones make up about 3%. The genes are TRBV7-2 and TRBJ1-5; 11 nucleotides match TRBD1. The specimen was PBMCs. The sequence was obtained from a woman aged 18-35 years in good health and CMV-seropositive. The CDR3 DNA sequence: TGTGCCAGCAGCTCAGGACAGGGGGCGTGGCAGCCCCAGCATTTT. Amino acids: CASSSGQGAWQPQHF.